The 19 T cell receptor beta chains given below trace back to one sample, sequenced in a study of shared clonotypes between healthy human individuals. TCRdb's copy holds only in-frame clones and misses some; the assay was immunoSEQ multiplex PCR. The sample has roughly 500,000 clones, 70% to 80% seen once. Sequencing used PBMCs. These receptors were collected from a woman aged 40 to 50 in good health. Some clones in this sample may be carry-over from other donors' samples.

A word on this clone: At one boundary the junction diverges from the germline segment, which might be a read error. This chain uses TRBV7-6 with TRBJ2-1, with 9 bases matching TRBD1. Germline V gene lookup returns CDR1 SGHVS and CDR2 FNYEAQ. CDR3 length: 12 residues. CDR3 DNA sequence: TGTGCCAGCAGCTCCCGGACAGGGGAGCCGTTCTTC. It translates to CASSSRTGEPFF.

The chain couples TRBV7-3 to TRBJ1-1, with D tentatively TRBD1 (6 bases). The germline V gene encodes CDR1 SGHTA and CDR2 FQGTGA. The CDR3 sequence is 15 residues long. Trimming took 0 bases from V and 1 from J, leaving 9 bases between them. The CDR3 bases are TGTGCCAGCAGCTTAACAGGGGGATCGAACACTGAAGCTTTCTTT. Amino acids: CASSLTGGSNTEAFF.

This clone was seen more than once but under ten times. The chain combines TRBV30 with TRBJ2-1; D unresolved. The CDR3 contains 12 residues. Germline CDR1 and CDR2: GTSNPN and SVGIG (reference sequence). Trimming stripped 4 bases from V and 9 bases from J, with 13 bases between. In DNA form, the CDR3 reads TGTGCCTGGACCCAAGGTGCGGTTGAGCAGTTCTTC. Its translation: CAWTQGAVEQFF.

The rearrangement links TRBV11-2 to TRBJ2-3; weak D call: TRBD2 (5 bases). The CDR3 length is 16 residues. Per the germline V gene, CDR1 is SGHAT and CDR2 is FQNNGV. The V gene lost 0 bases and the J gene lost 5 bases, with 15 bases spanning the gap. DNA for the CDR3: TGTGCCAGCAGCTTAGATCGGTCGTCCGGGATAGATACGCAGTATTTT. The encoded protein is CASSLDRSSGIDTQYF.

In its sample, this clone was seen once. This rearrangement joins TRBV28 to TRBJ1-2, with 7 bases that match TRBD1. The J segment lost 4 bases and the V segment lost 4 bases, leaving 6 bases of the junction unmatched. The CDR3 runs 14 residues. CDR1 is MDHEN and CDR2 is SYDVKM in the germline V gene. The CDR3 here is CASSSPSGGYGYTF. In nucleotides, the CDR3 is TGTGCCAGCAGTTCCCCATCAGGGGGCTATGGCTACACCTTC.

J is TRBJ1-1 and V is TRBV19; D might be TRBD1 (6 bases). Germline V CDR1 and CDR2: LNHDA, SQIVND (reference sequence). The CDR3 covers 13 residues. Trimming pared 8 bases from V and 1 base from J, leaving 11 bases between. CDR3 in amino acids: CASAQQGNTEAFF. The DNA for the CDR3 is TGTGCCAGTGCCCAACAGGGGAACACTGAAGCTTTCTTT.

The rearrangement links TRBV6-5 to TRBJ1-1; 7 nucleotides line up with TRBD1. The V gene end was trimmed by 5 bases and the J gene end by 1 base; junction bases not matched to a gene: 4. This CDR3 has 14 amino acids. Looked up from germline, CDR1 is MNHEY and CDR2 is SVGAGI. The CDR3: CASSKGAPNTEAFF. The CDR3 DNA is TGTGCCAGCAGTAAGGGGGCTCCGAACACTGAAGCTTTCTTT.

This rearrangement joins TRBV7-9 to TRBJ2-6; 9 positions match TRBD1. The germline gives CDR1 SEHNR, CDR2 FQNEAQ (reference sequence). The trim removed 5 bases at V and 0 bases at J, leaving 8 bases unmatched. There are 18 residues in the CDR3. This CDR3 reads CASSAIQGAASGANVLTF. CDR3 sequence (DNA): TGTGCCAGCAGCGCAATACAGGGGGCGGCCTCTGGGGCCAACGTCCTGACTTTC.

J is TRBJ2-6 and V is TRBV6-5; D gene uncertain. Germline loops: CDR1 MNHEY, CDR2 SVGAGI. CDR3 length: 15 amino acids. With 2 bases removed from V and 1 base from J, the gap between germline ends came to 6 bases. The CDR3: CASSYGFSGANVLTF. CDR3 sequence (DNA): TGTGCCAGCAGTTACGGGTTTTCTGGGGCCAACGTCCTGACTTTC.

The chain has TRBV7-2 and TRBJ2-1; D remains ambiguous. The length of the CDR3 is 15 residues. The germline V gene encodes CDR1 SGHTA and CDR2 FQGNSA. V shed 5 bases and J shed 5 bases, with 16 bases lying between them. CDR3 sequence (DNA): TGTGCCAGCAGCCCTCTCAAGGGAAGGGACAATGAGCAGTTCTTC. Its translation: CASSPLKGRDNEQFF.

The chain combines TRBV5-1 with TRBJ1-2; 8 bases line up with TRBD1. From germline, CDR1 is SGHRS and CDR2 YFSETQ. V was pared by 4 bases and J by 3 bases, with 5 bases of the junction left unmatched. This CDR3 spans 14 amino acids. In DNA form, the CDR3 reads TGCGCCAGCAGCGGGGGACAGGCGTACTATGGCTACACCTTC. The encoded protein is CASSGGQAYYGYTF.

The chain is built from TRBV11-3 and TRBJ2-2; D not resolved. Germline values: CDR1 SGHNT, CDR2 YENEEA. Trimming shortened V by 1 base and J by 5 bases, and 14 bases separated the two germline ends. The CDR3 totals 16 residues. The CDR3 reads CASSLGTTAATGELFF. CDR3 in DNA: TGTGCCAGCAGCTTAGGGACGACCGCAGCTACCGGGGAGCTGTTTTTT.

V is TRBV6-1 and J is TRBJ2-5; 10 nucleotides match TRBD1. CDR1 MNHNS and CDR2 SASEGT come from the germline V gene. This CDR3 contains 15 residues. The V gene end was trimmed by 4 bases and the J gene end by 5 bases; junction bases not matched to a gene: 7. CDR3: CASSGLVGQGETQYF. The CDR3 bases are TGTGCCAGCAGTGGATTGGTGGGACAGGGGGAGACCCAGTACTTC.

The chain joins TRBV9 to TRBJ2-1; 7 nucleotides line up with TRBD2. The CDR3 sequence is 14 residues long. J gave up 4 bases and V 6 bases, and 7 bases lay outside the gene matches. The germline CDR1 and CDR2 sequences are SGDLS and YYNGEE. CDR3: CASNSASGYNEQFF. The CDR3 nucleotides read TGTGCCAGCAATTCGGCTAGCGGATACAATGAGCAGTTCTTC.

The CDR3 here is CASSLDRQGDTEAFF. The DNA of the CDR3 is TGTGCCAGCAGCTTAGATCGGCAGGGTGACACTGAAGCTTTCTTT. The chain links TRBV7-9 to TRBJ1-1, with D perhaps matching TRBD1 (5 bases). Germline CDR1 reads SEHNR; CDR2 reads FQNEAQ (reference sequence). The CDR3 is 15 amino acids. Trimming took off 1 base at V and 3 bases at J, with 12 bases between the two ends.

The chain uses TRBV7-2 and TRBJ1-2; 7 positions match TRBD1. CDR1 and CDR2 from the germline V gene are SGHTA and FQGNSA. Trimming at V came to 1 base and at J to 2 bases, leaving 10 bases not matched to a gene. The CDR3 spans 17 residues. As DNA, the CDR3 is TGTGCCAGCAGCTTAGTCGGACCAGGGGGACCAAACTATGGCTACACCTTC. Protein: CASSLVGPGGPNYGYTF.

The rearrangement links TRBV18 to TRBJ2-1; TRBD2 matches at 8 bases. V trimming: 1 base; J trimming: 3 bases; junction bases outside the gene matches: 5. Germline V gives CDR1 KGHSH, CDR2 LQKENI. This CDR3 comprises 16 residues. The CDR3 region has the DNA TGTGCCAGCTCACCACTGGGACTAGGGGGCTACAATGAGCAGTTCTTC. This sequence encodes CASSPLGLGGYNEQFF.

This clone was seen a handful of times. This rearrangement joins TRBV5-4 to TRBJ2-3; 9 positions match TRBD2. Germline V lookup: CDR1 SGHNT, CDR2 YYREEE (reference sequence). The CDR3 contains 16 residues. Losses at the gene ends were 4 bases for V and 2 bases for J; bases not matched to a gene: 8. The CDR3 DNA follows: TGTGCCAGCAGCCCACGGGGACTAGCCAACACAGATACGCAGTATTTT. It codes for CASSPRGLANTDTQYF. Complete variable domain (other parts from reference TRBV5-4 and TRBJ2-3): ETGVTQSPTHLIKTRGQQVTLRCSSQSGHNTVSWYQQALGQGPQFIFQYYREEENGRGNFPPRFSGLQFPNYSSELNVNALELDDSALYLCASSPRGLANTDTQYFGPGTRLTVL.

The chain recombines TRBV6-4 with TRBJ2-1; TRBD1 matches at 10 bases. After removal of 10 bases from V and 5 bases from J, the junction contained 2 bases not matched to a gene. The CDR3 spans 12 residues. The germline V gene encodes CDR1 MRHNA and CDR2 SNTAGT. The chain's CDR3 is CATGQGDNEQFF. The CDR3 coding sequence is TGTGCCACCGGACAGGGGGACAATGAGCAGTTCTTC.